This is a list of T cell receptor beta chains from one sample in a study of CD8+CD57+ T cells in acquired aplastic anemia. MiXCR, run by TCRdb on the reads, gives a single entry per CDR3 protein. The sample yields 250,000 to 350,000 distinct CDR3 sequences, 56% seen once. The sequenced sample was sorted CD4+, CD8+, or CD8+CD57+ T cells (not recorded which) from PBMCs. All receptors derive from a human donor with aplastic anemia. CDR3s include the opening cysteine and the closing phenylalanine or tryptophan. A D gene is named only where the DNA matches it firmly. Rows give clone size only sometimes, using once, few, many, or a class for an expanded clone.

clone size | J gene | D gene | V gene | CDR3 length | CDR3 protein | CDR3 DNA
. | TRBJ2-1 | TRBD2 | TRBV7-6 | 15 | CASSPGLAVYNEQFF | TGTGCCAGCAGCCCCGGACTAGCGGTCTACAATGAGCAGTTCTTC
many | TRBJ1-1 | . | TRBV4-1 | 18 | CASSQSSRGLPGNTEAFF | TGCGCCAGCAGCCAAAGTAGCAGGGGACTGCCGGGTAACACTGAAGCTTTCTTT
. | TRBJ2-5 | . | TRBV12-3/TRBV12-4 | 12 | CASSLIQEIQYF | TGTGCCAGCAGTTTAATTCAAGAGATCCAGTACTTC
many | TRBJ1-1 | . | TRBV2 | 16 | CASSDLYRGGTNEAFF | TGTGCCAGCAGTGATCTGTATCGGGGAGGAACCAATGAAGCTTTCTTT
. | TRBJ2-7 | . | TRBV10-3 | 16 | CASSATQRQASYEQYF | TGTGCCAGCAGTGCGACCCAAAGACAGGCTTCCTACGAGCAGTACTTC
. | TRBJ2-1 | . | TRBV14 | 16 | CASSRSFSGEYNEQFF | TGTGCCAGCAGCCGATCCTTTAGCGGAGAATACAATGAGCAGTTCTTC
. | TRBJ2-3 | . | TRBV24-1 | 14 | CATSGGRSTDTQYF | TGTGCCACCAGTGGAGGACGGAGCACAGATACGCAGTATTTT
. | TRBJ1-2 | TRBD1 | TRBV9 | 14 | CASSFGQGNYGYTF | TGTGCCAGCAGCTTCGGACAGGGGAACTATGGCTACACCTTC
once | TRBJ1-5 | . | TRBV7-2 | 15 | CASSLALDSNQPQHF | TGTGCCAGCAGCTTAGCGCTAGACAGTAATCAGCCCCAGCATTTT
. | TRBJ2-2 | TRBD1 | TRBV24-1 | 15 | CATSGQGTNTGELFF | TGTGCCACCAGTGGACAGGGGACGAACACCGGGGAGCTGTTTTTT
. | TRBJ1-4 | TRBD1 | TRBV29-1 | 15 | CSTKGDGQGNEKLFF | TGCAGCACGAAAGGCGATGGACAGGGGAATGAAAAACTGTTTTTT
. | TRBJ2-1 | TRBD2 | TRBV5-1 | 15 | CASSIGVSGGLVQFF | TGCGCCAGCAGCATCGGAGTTTCGGGAGGGTTGGTGCAGTTCTTC
few | TRBJ2-3 | . | TRBV2 | 13 | CASKIGTTDTQYF | TGTGCCAGCAAAATCGGGACCACAGATACGCAGTATTTT
. | TRBJ1-1 | . | TRBV12-3/TRBV12-4 | 12 | CASLQGNTEAFF | TGTGCCAGTCTACAGGGGAACACTGAAGCTTTCTTT
. | TRBJ1-2 | . | TRBV2 | 12 | CASSVPGQGYTF | TGTGCCAGCAGTGTCCCGGGACAAGGCTACACCTTC
. | TRBJ2-5 | TRBD2 | TRBV7-9 | 14 | CASRLGLTEETQYF | TGTGCAAGCCGTTTGGGACTAACGGAAGAGACCCAGTACTTC
many | TRBJ2-7 | . | TRBV7-8 | 15 | CASSPASGAGWKQYF | TGTGCCAGCAGCCCAGCCTCGGGGGCGGGATGGAAGCAGTACTTC
many | TRBJ2-2 | TRBD1 | TRBV5-1 | 14 | CASSRTGDTGELFF | TGCGCCAGCAGCCGGACAGGGGACACCGGGGAGCTGTTTTTT
many | TRBJ1-1 | . | TRBV10-2 | 14 | CASSVVAVGDEAFF | TGCGCCAGCAGTGTCGTCGCGGTGGGGGATGAAGCTTTCTTT
many | TRBJ2-2 | . | TRBV7-8 | 12 | CASSLATGELFF | TGTGCCAGCAGCTTAGCCACCGGGGAGCTGTTTTTT
. | TRBJ1-4 | . | TRBV25-1 | 14 | CASSERGGGEKLVF | TGTGCCAGCAGTGAAAGAGGGGGAGGTGAAAAACTGGTTTTT
. | TRBJ2-1 | . | TRBV5-6 | 13 | CASSLASGNEQFF | TGTGCCAGCAGCTTGGCCTCGGGGAATGAGCAGTTCTTC
. | TRBJ2-7 | TRBD2 | TRBV6-1 | 15 | CASSERLAGSYEQYF | TGTGCCAGCAGTGAAAGGCTAGCGGGGTCCTACGAGCAGTACTTC
. | TRBJ2-1 | TRBD2 | TRBV19 | 16 | CASNKPSGGAYNEQFF | TGTGCCAGTAACAAACCTAGCGGGGGGGCCTACAATGAGCAGTTCTTC
many | TRBJ2-7 | . | TRBV7-9 | 13 | CASSLAGSYEQYF | TGTGCCAGCAGCTTAGCAGGTTCCTACGAGCAGTACTTC
once | TRBJ2-4 | . | TRBV7-3 | 13 | CASSLFGENIQYF | TGTGCCAGCAGCTTATTCGGGGAAAACATTCAGTACTTC
. | TRBJ2-5 | TRBD2 | TRBV7-6 | 16 | CASSPQGLGNNETQYF | TGTGCCAGCAGCCCCCAGGGACTAGGAAACAATGAGACCCAGTACTTC
many | TRBJ2-1 | TRBD2 | TRBV6-1 | 15 | CASSALRGRANEQFF | TGTGCCAGCAGTGCTCTACGCGGGAGGGCCAATGAGCAGTTCTTC
. | TRBJ2-1 | TRBD1 | TRBV9 | 16 | CASSVGGDSNYNEQFF | TGTGCCAGCAGCGTAGGAGGGGACAGCAATTACAATGAGCAGTTCTTC
. | TRBJ1-5 | . | TRBV12-3/TRBV12-4 | 14 | CASSQGYSNQPQHF | TGTGCCAGCAGTCAGGGGTATAGCAATCAGCCCCAGCATTTT
once | TRBJ2-1 | TRBD2 | TRBV5-6 | 12 | CASSWEGFEQFF | TGTGCCAGCAGCTGGGAGGGGTTTGAGCAGTTCTTC
few | TRBJ2-1 | TRBD2 | TRBV30 | 16 | CAWSRASGFPHNEQFF | TGTGCCTGGAGTAGGGCTAGCGGCTTCCCCCACAATGAGCAGTTCTTC